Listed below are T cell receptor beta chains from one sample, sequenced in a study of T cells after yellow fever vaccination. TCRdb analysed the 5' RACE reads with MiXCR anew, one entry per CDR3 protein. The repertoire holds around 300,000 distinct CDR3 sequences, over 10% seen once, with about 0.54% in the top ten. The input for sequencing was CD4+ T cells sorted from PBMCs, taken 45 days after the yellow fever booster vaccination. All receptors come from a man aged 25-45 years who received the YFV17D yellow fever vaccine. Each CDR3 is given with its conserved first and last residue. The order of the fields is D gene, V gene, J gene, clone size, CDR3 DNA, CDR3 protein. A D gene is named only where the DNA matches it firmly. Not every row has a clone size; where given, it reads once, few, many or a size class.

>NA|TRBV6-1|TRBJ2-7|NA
TGTGCCAGCAGTATGGGGTGGGGAGCGTACGAGCAGTACTTC
CASSMGWGAYEQYF
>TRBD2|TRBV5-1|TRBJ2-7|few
TGCGCCAGCAGTCGCGGACTAGCGGGCTCATCCTCCTACGAGCAGTACTTC
CASSRGLAGSSSYEQYF
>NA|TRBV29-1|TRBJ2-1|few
TGCAGCGTTGAAACCCCCACCTACAATGAGCAGTTCTTC
CSVETPTYNEQFF
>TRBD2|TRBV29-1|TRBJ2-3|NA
TGCAGCGTTGTGATACGGGAGGGCCCTCTAGATACGCAGTATTTT
CSVVIREGPLDTQYF
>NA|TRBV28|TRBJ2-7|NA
TGTGCCAGCACTGCGGGGCTGACCCCCGAGCAGTACTTC
CASTAGLTPEQYF
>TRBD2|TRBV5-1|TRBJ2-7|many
TGCGCCAGCAGCCATTCTAGCGGGAGCCACGAGCAGTACTTC
CASSHSSGSHEQYF
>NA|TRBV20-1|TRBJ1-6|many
TGCAGTGCTAGAGCGGGGGGTTCACCCCTCCACTTT
CSARAGGSPLHF
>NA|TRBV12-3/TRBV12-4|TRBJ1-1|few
TGTGCCAGCAGTTTAGAACGGCAGAACACTGAAGCTTTCTTT
CASSLERQNTEAFF
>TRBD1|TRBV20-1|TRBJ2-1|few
TGCAGTGCTACAGACAGGGGGCTTGGTAATGAGCAGTTCTTC
CSATDRGLGNEQFF
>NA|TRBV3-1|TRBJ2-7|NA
TGTGCCAGCAGCGACCTACAGGGAGCGTACGAGCAGTACTTC
CASSDLQGAYEQYF
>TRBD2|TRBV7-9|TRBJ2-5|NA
TGTGCCAGCAGCCCCACTAGCGGGAGGTCGCTCGGTACCCAGTACTTC
CASSPTSGRSLGTQYF
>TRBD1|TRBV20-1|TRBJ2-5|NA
TGCAGTGCTAGAGGGAGCGGCCAGGGGGAAGAGACCCAGTACTTC
CSARGSGQGEETQYF
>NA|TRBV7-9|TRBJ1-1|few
TGTGCCAGCAGCTTTTCCAGTTCGAACACTGAAGCTTTCTTT
CASSFSSSNTEAFF
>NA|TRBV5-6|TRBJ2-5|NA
TGTGCCAGCAGCTTTGGGTCGTCGCAAGAGACCCAGTACTTC
CASSFGSSQETQYF
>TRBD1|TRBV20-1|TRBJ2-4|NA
TGCAGCGCTGGGGGACAGAACAAAAACATTCAGTACTTC
CSAGGQNKNIQYF
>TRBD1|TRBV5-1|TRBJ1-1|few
TGCGCCAGCAGCTTGGACCAGGGGGGTACTGAAGCTTTCTTT
CASSLDQGGTEAFF
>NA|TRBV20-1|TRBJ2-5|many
TGCAGTGCTAGAGTAGGAGGGAGTAGGGAGACCCAGTACTTC
CSARVGGSRETQYF
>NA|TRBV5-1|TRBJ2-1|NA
TGCGCCAGCAGCTATGGGACGTACTTTGATTACGACAATGAGCAGTTCTTC
CASSYGTYFDYDNEQFF
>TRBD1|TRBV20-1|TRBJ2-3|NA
TGCAGTGCTAGAGTAACCGGGACAGGGTTTTCAGATACGCAGTATTTT
CSARVTGTGFSDTQYF
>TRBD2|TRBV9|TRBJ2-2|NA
TGTGCCAGCAGCGCGGGGGGGGGACCTATGAACACCGGGGAGCTGTTTTTT
CASSAGGGPMNTGELFF
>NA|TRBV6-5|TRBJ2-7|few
TGTGCCAGCAGTTCGCAGCTGGGGCCCCCCTACGAGCAGTACTTC
CASSSQLGPPYEQYF
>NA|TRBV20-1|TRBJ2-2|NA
TGCAGTGCCGCTGGCCCGCCGAGCACCGGGGAGCTGTTTTTT
CSAAGPPSTGELFF
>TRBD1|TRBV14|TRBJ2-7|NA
TGTGCCAGCAGCCATGAAATCGGGACAGTAGCGTTTTCCTACGAGCAGTACTTC
CASSHEIGTVAFSYEQYF
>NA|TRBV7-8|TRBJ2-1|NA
TGTGCCAGCAGCTTAGGAGTCTGGGAGCAGTTCTTC
CASSLGVWEQFF
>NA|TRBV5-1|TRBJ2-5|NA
TGCGCCAGCAGCTCGACAGCTGTTGGAGAGACCCAGTACTTC
CASSSTAVGETQYF
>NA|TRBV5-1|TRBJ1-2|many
TGCGCCAGCACTCCCGACAGTAACTATGGCTACACCTTC
CASTPDSNYGYTF
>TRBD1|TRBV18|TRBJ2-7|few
TGTGCCAGCTCACCGGTTGGGACAGGGGCGGCGGGGGAGCAGTACTTC
CASSPVGTGAAGEQYF
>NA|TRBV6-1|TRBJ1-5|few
TGTGCCAGCGACAGGACACGGCCCTCGAATCAGCCCCAGCATTTT
CASDRTRPSNQPQHF
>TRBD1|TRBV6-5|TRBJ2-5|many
TGTGCCAGCAGTTCCGCGACAGGGTCGGAGACCCAGTACTTC
CASSSATGSETQYF
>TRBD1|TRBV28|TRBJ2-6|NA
TGTGCCAGCAGACCTCAGACAGGGATCTCTGGGGCCAACGTCCTGACTTTC
CASRPQTGISGANVLTF
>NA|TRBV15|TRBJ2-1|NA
TGTGCCACCAGCAGAGAATGGCGGGGTTCGTCCTACAATGAGCAGTTCTTC
CATSREWRGSSYNEQFF
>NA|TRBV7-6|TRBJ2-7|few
TGTGCCAGCAGCTTAGGGTCGGCGGTCTCCTACGAGCAGTACTTC
CASSLGSAVSYEQYF
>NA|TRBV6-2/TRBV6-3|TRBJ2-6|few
TGTGCCAGCAGCCGAGACAGCGCTGGGGCCAACGTCCTGACTTTC
CASSRDSAGANVLTF
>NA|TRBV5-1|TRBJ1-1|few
TGCGCCAGCAGCCTCAGTCCAGGGGTCGCTGAAGCTTTCTTT
CASSLSPGVAEAFF
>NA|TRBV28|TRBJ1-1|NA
TGTGCCAGCAGTCGCCCTGGGAACACTGAAGCTTTCTTT
CASSRPGNTEAFF
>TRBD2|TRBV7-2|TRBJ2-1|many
TGTGCCAGCAGGCGGGAGGTCGGTGAGCAGTTCTTC
CASRREVGEQFF
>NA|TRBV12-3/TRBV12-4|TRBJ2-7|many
TGTGCCAGCAGTTTCCAGGGAACCTACGAGCAGTACTTC
CASSFQGTYEQYF
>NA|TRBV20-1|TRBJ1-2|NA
TGCAGTGCTAGCACAAGGGAACATGGCTACACCTTC
CSASTREHGYTF
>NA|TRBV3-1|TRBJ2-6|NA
TGTGCCAGCAGCCGCGAAAGCTCTGGGGCCAACGTCCTGACTTTC
CASSRESSGANVLTF
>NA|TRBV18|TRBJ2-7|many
TGTGCCAGCTCAGGGCCCCCTTCAACCTACGAGCAGTACTTC
CASSGPPSTYEQYF
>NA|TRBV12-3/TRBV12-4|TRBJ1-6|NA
TGTGCCAGCAGTTTTGATCGTCCAAGGAATAATTCACCCCTCCACTTT
CASSFDRPRNNSPLHF
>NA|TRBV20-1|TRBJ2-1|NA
TGCAGTGCTACAAGCCCAAACTTAGGGGGGGAGCAGTTCTTC
CSATSPNLGGEQFF
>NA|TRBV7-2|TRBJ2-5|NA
TGTGCCAGCACCCAGGGCCAGCGGGTGGCTGAGACCCAGTACTTC
CASTQGQRVAETQYF
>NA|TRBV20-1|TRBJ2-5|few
TGCAGTGCTAGATCGCCTGCTCAGGAGACCCAGTACTTC
CSARSPAQETQYF
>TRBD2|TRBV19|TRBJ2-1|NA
TGTGCCAGTAGTATAGGACTAGCGGGACCCGCTGAGCAGTTCTTC
CASSIGLAGPAEQFF
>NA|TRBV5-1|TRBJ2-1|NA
TGCGCCAGCAGCTTGGCCCAGCGGGCTTACAATGAGCAGTTCTTC
CASSLAQRAYNEQFF
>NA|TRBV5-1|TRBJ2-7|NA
TGCGCCAGCAGCCTGGATGTGGCAGCAGGATACGAGCAGTACTTC
CASSLDVAAGYEQYF
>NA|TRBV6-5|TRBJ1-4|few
TGTGCCAGCAGTTACGCAGGGGCGAAGGAAAAACTGTTTTTT
CASSYAGAKEKLFF
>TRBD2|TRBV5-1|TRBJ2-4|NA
TGCGCCAGCAGCCGGGGGGGAGAAAACATTCAGTACTTC
CASSRGGENIQYF
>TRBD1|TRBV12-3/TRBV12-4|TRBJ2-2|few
TGTGCCAGCATCAGGACAGGGCTTGGGGAGCTGTTTTTT
CASIRTGLGELFF
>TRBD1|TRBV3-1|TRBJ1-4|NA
TGTGCCAGCAGCCTACAAGGACAGGGAGTAGGCGTTGGAAAACTGTTTTTT
CASSLQGQGVGVGKLFF
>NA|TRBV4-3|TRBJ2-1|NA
TGCGCCAGCAGCCTGTTAGGGGGCGGGGCCAGCTCCTACAATGAGCAGTTCTTC
CASSLLGGGASSYNEQFF
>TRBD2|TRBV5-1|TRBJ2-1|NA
TGCGCCAGCAGCGCGGGAGAAAGCGCTGAGCAGTTCTTC
CASSAGESAEQFF
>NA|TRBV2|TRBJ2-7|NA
TGTGCCAGCAGTGAAGCGGTTGTTTTCTACGAGCAGTACTTC
CASSEAVVFYEQYF
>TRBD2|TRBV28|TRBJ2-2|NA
TGTGCCAGCAACCCAGGGGGACTAGCCGGCACCGGGGAGCTGTTTTTT
CASNPGGLAGTGELFF
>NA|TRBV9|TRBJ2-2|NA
TGTGCCAGCAGCCCCTCTACAGGGCTCAACACCGGGGAGCTGTTTTTT
CASSPSTGLNTGELFF
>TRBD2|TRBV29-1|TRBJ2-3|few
TGCAGCGTTGGGGTGTTTAGCGGGAGCACAGATACGCAGTATTTT
CSVGVFSGSTDTQYF
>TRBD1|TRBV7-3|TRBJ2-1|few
TGTGCCAGCAGGGCGGGACAGGCATACAATGAGCAGTTCTTC
CASRAGQAYNEQFF
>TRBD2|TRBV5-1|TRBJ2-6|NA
TGCGCCAGCAGCTTGGTTGCGGGAGGGCCCCCTGGGGCCAACGTCCTGACTTTC
CASSLVAGGPPGANVLTF
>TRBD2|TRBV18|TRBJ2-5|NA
TGTGCCAGCTCACCGGGACTAGCGGGATTGGAGACCCAGTACTTC
CASSPGLAGLETQYF